This T cell receptor (beta chain) is drawn from a study of CD8 T cells in ankylosing spondylitis. General study findings and limits: It appeared that ankylosing spondylitis blood was characterized by a TCR beta motif of about 8 highly homologous variants. The clones that were linked to disease were reported to be significantly enriched in matched synovial fluid samples from ankylosing spondylitis patients. Earlier work had already found some motif variants in reactive arthritis synovial fluid and blood. A CD8+ phenotype characterized the disease-linked clones, which were relatively rare in peripheral blood.

V was pared by 3 bases and J by 3 bases, with 4 bases of the junction left unmatched. CDR3 length equals 17 residues. Germline values: CDR1 MNHEY, CDR2 SMNVEV (reference sequence). To note about this clonotype: Its antigen is not identified.

TCRdb fed the 5' RACE reads into MiXCR, producing one record per CDR3 protein. The table has around 320,000 distinct CDR3 sequences, under 25% seen once. The chain has TRBV27 and TRBJ2-1, with 14 bases fitting TRBD2. The sequencing sample was made of blood, either unsorted or a sorted T cell fraction (not recorded which). The source of this sequence is a female donor with ankylosing spondylitis or in good health (not recorded which). CDR3 coding DNA: TGTGCCAGCAGTTTCCGACTAGCGGGAGGGAGCTACAATGAGCAGTTCTTC. Translated, it gives CASSFRLAGGSYNEQFF.